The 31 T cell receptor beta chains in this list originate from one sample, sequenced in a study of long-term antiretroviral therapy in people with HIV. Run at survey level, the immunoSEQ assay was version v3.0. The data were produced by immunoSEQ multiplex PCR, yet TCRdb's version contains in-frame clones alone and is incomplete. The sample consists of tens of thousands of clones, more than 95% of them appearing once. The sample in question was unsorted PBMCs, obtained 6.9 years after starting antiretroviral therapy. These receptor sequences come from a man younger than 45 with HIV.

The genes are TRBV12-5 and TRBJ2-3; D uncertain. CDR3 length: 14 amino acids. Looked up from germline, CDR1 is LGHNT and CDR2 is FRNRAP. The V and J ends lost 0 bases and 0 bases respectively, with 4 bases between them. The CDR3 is CASGLVPSTDTQYF. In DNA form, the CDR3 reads TGTGCTAGTGGTTTGGTCCCTAGCACAGATACGCAGTATTTT.

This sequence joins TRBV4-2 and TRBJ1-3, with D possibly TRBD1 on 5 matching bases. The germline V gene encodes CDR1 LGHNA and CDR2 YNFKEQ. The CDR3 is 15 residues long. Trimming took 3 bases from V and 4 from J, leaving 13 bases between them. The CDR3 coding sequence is TGTGCCAGCAGCCATCCTGGGACCCGGGGAAACACCATATATTTT. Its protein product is CASSHPGTRGNTIYF.

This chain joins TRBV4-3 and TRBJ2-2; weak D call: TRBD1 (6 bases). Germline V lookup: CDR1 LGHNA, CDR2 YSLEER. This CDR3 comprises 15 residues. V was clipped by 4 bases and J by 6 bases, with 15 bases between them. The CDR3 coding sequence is TGCGCCAGCAGCCGTGCGCAGGGGTGGGCCGGGGAGCTGTTTTTT. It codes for CASSRAQGWAGELFF.

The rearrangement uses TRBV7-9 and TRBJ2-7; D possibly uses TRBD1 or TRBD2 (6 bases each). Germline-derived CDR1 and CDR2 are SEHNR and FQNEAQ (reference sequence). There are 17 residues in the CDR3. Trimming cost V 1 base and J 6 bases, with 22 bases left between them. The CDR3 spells CASSLVSWWGATGEQYF. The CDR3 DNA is TGTGCCAGCAGCTTAGTATCCTGGTGGGGGGCGACGGGCGAGCAGTACTTC.

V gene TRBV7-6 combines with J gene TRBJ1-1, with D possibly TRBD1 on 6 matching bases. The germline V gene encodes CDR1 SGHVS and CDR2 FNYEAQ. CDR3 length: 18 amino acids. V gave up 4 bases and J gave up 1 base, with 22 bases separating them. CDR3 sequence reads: CASSYRLQGPSGNTEAFF. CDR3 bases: TGTGCCAGCAGCTACCGCCTACAGGGTCCTTCAGGGAACACTGAAGCTTTCTTT.

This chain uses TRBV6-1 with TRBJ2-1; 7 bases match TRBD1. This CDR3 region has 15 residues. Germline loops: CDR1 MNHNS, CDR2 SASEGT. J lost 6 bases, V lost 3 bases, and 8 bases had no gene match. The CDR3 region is CASSEMLRDSNEQFF. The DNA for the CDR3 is TGTGCCAGCAGTGAGATGCTCCGGGACAGCAATGAGCAGTTCTTC.

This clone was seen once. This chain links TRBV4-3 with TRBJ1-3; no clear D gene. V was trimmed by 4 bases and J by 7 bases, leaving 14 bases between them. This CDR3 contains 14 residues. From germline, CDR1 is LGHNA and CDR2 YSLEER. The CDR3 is CASSPSSQLNTIYF. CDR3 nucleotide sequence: TGCGCCAGCAGCCCCTCATCCCAGCTGAACACCATATATTTT.

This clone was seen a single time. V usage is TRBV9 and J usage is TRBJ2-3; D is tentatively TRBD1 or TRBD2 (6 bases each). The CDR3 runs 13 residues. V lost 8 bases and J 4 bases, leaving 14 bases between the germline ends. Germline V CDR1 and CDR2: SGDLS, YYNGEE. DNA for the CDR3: TGTGCCAGTACCCCAGGGGAGGCAGATACGCAGTATTTT. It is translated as CASTPGEADTQYF.

The CDR3 loop reads CASSQETGRGARNEQFF. The CDR3, as DNA: TGCGCCAGCAGCCAAGAAACGGGTCGGGGGGCACGCAATGAGCAGTTCTTC. The chain links TRBV4-3 to TRBJ2-1; a possible D gene is TRBD2 (7 bases). From germline, CDR1 is LGHNA and CDR2 YSLEER. The V end lost 0 bases, the J end lost 6 bases, and 18 bases lay between the germline ends. CDR3 length: 17 residues.

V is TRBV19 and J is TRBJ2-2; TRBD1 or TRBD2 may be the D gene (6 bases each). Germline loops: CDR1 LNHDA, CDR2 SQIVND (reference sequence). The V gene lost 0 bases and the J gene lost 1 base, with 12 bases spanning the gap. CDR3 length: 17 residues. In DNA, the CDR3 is TGTGCCAGTAGTATAGATTTAGGGGGGCAGAACACCGGGGAGCTGTTTTTT. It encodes CASSIDLGGQNTGELFF.

The CDR3 nucleotides read TGTGCCAGCAGCCAATCCTCCGGATCACCCCTCCACTTT. Amino acids: CASSQSSGSPLHF. The V call is TRBV14, the J call TRBJ1-6; unclear D gene. This CDR3 has 13 residues. V was trimmed by 2 bases and J by 10 bases, leaving 9 bases between them. CDR1 is SGHDN and CDR2 is FVKESK in the germline V gene.

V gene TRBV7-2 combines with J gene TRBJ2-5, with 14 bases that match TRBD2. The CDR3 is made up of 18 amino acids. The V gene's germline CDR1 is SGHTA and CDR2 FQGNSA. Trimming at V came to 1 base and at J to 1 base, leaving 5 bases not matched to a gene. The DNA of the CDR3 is TGTGCCAGCAGCTTAGGACTAGCGGGGGGGCGGGCCCAAGAGACCCAGTACTTC. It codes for CASSLGLAGGRAQETQYF.

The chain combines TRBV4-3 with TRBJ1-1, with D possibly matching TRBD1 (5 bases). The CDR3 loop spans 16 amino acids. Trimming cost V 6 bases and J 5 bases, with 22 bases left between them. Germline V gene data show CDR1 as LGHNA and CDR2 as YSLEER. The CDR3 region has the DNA TGCGCCAGCAGTGGGGGTCCGGGGTATGTTTCAACTGAAGCTTTCTTT. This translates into CASSGGPGYVSTEAFF.

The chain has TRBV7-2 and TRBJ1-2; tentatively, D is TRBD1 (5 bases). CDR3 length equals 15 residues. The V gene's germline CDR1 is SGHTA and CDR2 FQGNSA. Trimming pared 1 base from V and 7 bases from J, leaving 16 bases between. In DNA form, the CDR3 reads TGTGCCAGCAGCTTAGTGGAGGGCAGGGTTGGTGGCTACACCTTC. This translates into CASSLVEGRVGGYTF.

CDR3 protein: CASSEGLAETGELFF. For the CDR3, the DNA is TGTGCCAGCAGTGAAGGACTAGCGGAAACCGGGGAGCTGTTTTTT. The chain employs TRBV2 and TRBJ2-2; 9 bases align to TRBD2. This CDR3 is 15 amino acids long. V dropped 1 base and J dropped 5; count of bases not matched to a gene: 2. Germline values: CDR1 SNHLY, CDR2 FYNNEI. Looking up the rest from reference TRBV2 and TRBJ2-2 gives the full variable domain: EPEVTQTPSHQVTQMGQEVILRCVPISNHLYFYWYRQILGQKVEFLVSFYNNEISEKSEIFDDQFSVERPDGSNFTLKIRSTKLEDSAMYFCASSEGLAETGELFFGEGSRLTVL.

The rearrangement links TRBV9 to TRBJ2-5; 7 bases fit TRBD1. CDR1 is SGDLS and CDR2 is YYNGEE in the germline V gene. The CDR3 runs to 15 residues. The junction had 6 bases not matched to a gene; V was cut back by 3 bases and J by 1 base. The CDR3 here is CASSATGLLQETQYF. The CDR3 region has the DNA TGTGCCAGCAGCGCGACAGGGTTGCTCCAAGAGACCCAGTACTTC.

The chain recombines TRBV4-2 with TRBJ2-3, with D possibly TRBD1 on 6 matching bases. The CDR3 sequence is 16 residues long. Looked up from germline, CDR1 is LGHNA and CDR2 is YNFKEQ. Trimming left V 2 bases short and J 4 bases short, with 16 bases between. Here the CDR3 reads CASSQLNGGASDTQYF. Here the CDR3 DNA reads TGTGCCAGCAGCCAATTGAATGGGGGCGCATCAGATACGCAGTATTTT.

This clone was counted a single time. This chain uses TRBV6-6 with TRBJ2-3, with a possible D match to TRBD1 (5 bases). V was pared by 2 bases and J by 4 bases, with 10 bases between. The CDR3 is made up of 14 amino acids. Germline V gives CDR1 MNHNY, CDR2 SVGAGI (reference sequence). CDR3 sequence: CASSYLQVSDTQYF. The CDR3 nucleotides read TGTGCCAGCAGTTACCTACAGGTTTCAGATACGCAGTATTTT.

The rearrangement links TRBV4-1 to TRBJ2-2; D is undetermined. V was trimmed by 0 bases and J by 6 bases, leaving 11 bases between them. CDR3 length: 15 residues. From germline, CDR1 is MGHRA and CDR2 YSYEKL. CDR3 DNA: TGCGCCAGCAGCCAAGACTCGGCCCTACCCGGGGAGCTGTTTTTT. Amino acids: CASSQDSALPGELFF.

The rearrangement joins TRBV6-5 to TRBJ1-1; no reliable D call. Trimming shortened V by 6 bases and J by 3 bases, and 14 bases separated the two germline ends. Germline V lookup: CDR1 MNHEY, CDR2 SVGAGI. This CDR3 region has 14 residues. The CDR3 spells CASRLRKRDTEAFF. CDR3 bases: TGTGCCAGCAGACTTCGGAAAAGGGACACTGAAGCTTTCTTT.

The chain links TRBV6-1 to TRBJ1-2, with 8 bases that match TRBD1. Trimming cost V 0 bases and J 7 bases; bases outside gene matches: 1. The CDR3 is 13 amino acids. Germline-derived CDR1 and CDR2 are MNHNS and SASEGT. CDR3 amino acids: CASSEAGTGGYTF. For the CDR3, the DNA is TGTGCCAGCAGTGAAGCCGGGACAGGTGGCTACACCTTC.

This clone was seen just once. CDR3 in DNA: TGTGCCAGTAGGGATAGTAATGAAAAACTGTTTTTT. This translates into CASRDSNEKLFF. This sequence joins TRBV19 and TRBJ1-4; no reliable D call. Germline lookup yields CDR1 LNHDA and CDR2 SQIVND (reference sequence). The CDR3 is 12 amino acids. V lost 6 bases and J lost 4, with 6 bases in between.

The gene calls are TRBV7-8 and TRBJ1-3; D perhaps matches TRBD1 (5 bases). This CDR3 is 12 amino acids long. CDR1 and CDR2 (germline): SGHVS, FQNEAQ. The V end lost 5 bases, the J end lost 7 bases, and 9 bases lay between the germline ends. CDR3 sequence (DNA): TGTGCCAGCAGCCTTACAGGCAACACCATATATTTT. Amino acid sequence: CASSLTGNTIYF.

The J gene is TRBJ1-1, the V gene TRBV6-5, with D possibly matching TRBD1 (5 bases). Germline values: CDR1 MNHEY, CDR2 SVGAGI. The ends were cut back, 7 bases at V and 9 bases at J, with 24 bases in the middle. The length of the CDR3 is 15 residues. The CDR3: CASNPSGLGPLKAFF. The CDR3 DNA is TGTGCCAGCAACCCCTCGGGTTTGGGGCCCCTCAAAGCTTTCTTT.

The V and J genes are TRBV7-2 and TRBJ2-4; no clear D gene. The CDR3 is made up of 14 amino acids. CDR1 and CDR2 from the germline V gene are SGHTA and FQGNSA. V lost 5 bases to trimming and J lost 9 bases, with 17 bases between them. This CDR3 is CASSLGQALGIQYF. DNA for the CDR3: TGTGCCAGCAGCCTCGGGCAAGCCCTTGGCATTCAGTACTTC.

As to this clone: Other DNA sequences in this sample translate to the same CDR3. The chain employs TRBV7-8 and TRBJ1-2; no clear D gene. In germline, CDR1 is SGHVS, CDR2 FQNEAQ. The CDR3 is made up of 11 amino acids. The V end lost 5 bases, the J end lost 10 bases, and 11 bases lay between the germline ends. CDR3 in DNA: TGTGCCAGCAGCCCTGACATCTACTACACCTTC. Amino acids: CASSPDIYYTF.

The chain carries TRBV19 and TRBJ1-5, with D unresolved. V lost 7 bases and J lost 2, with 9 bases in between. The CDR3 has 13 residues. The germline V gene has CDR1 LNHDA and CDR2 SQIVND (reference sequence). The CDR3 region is CASTSFGNQPQHF. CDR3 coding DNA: TGTGCCAGTACGAGTTTCGGCAATCAGCCCCAGCATTTT.

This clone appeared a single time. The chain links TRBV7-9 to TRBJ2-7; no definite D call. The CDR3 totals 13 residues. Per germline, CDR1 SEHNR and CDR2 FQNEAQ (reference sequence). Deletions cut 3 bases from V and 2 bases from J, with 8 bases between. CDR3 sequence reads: CASSLGLAYEQYF. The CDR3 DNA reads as TGTGCCAGCAGCTTGGGCTTAGCCTACGAGCAGTACTTC.

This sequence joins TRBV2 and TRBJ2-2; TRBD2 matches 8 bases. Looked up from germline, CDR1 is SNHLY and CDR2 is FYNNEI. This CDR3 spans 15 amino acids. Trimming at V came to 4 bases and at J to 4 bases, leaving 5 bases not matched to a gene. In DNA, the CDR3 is TGTGCCAGCAGTGTTAATAGCGGGGCCACCGGGGAGCTGTTTTTT. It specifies CASSVNSGATGELFF.

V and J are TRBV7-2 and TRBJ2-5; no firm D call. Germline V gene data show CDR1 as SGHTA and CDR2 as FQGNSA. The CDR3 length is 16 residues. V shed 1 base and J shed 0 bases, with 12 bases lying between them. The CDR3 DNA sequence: TGTGCCAGCAGCTTAGATGAGGTTTGGAACCAAGAGACCCAGTACTTC. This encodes CASSLDEVWNQETQYF.

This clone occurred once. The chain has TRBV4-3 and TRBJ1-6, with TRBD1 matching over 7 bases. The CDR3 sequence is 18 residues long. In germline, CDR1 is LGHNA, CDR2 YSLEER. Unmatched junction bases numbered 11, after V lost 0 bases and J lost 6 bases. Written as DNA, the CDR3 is TGCGCCAGCAGCCAAGAGCCCCTCGGGACAGATATTAATTCACCCCTCCACTTT. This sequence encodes CASSQEPLGTDINSPLHF.